The rows below give T cell receptor beta chains drawn from one sample of a study of identical twins. TCRdb processed the 5' RACE reads anew with MiXCR; each CDR3 protein has one entry. The sample has some 710,000 distinct CDR3 sequences; around 6% are singletons. The sample comprised naive T cells sorted from blood. These receptors came from a man younger than 35 in good health. CDR3s include the opening cysteine and the closing phenylalanine or tryptophan.

V	J	CDR3
TRBV6-1	TRBJ2-1	CASTQTWWGNNEQFF
TRBV27	TRBJ1-1	CASSSTPMNTEAFF
TRBV4-1	TRBJ2-1	CASSPSGLAHNEQFF
TRBV2	TRBJ1-5	CASSDGGRSNQPQHF
TRBV4-3	TRBJ2-1	CASSQDGSRIEQFF
TRBV25-1	TRBJ1-1	CASSMTDMNTEAFF
TRBV7-2	TRBJ2-7	CASSFADGAYEQYF
TRBV6-1	TRBJ2-1	CASSDMVLGHEQFF
TRBV29-1	TRBJ2-5	CSVRGGTGWRETQYF
TRBV28	TRBJ2-3	CASSLLVGPSTDTQYF
TRBV20-1	TRBJ1-1	CSASDRLDEAFF
TRBV24-1	TRBJ2-2	CATSDFYQGDHGELFF
TRBV7-2	TRBJ2-1	CASSLGVGLAINEQFF
TRBV6-5	TRBJ2-7	CASSYSGKGGYEQYF
TRBV28	TRBJ1-5	CASNIGQYSNQPQHF
TRBV20-1	TRBJ2-7	CSARTRGLTYEQYF
TRBV4-1	TRBJ2-2	CASSHASTGELFF
TRBV19	TRBJ2-3	CASVDLQSTDTQYF
TRBV5-1	TRBJ2-7	CASSYLRDSKDYEQYF
TRBV4-3	TRBJ2-2	CASSHQAAGDTGELFF
TRBV7-2	TRBJ2-7	CASRRSREYEQYF
TRBV5-1	TRBJ2-2	CASSLVRDAGTTGELFF
TRBV6-2/TRBV6-3	TRBJ2-2	CASRGDRVRTGELFF
TRBV27	TRBJ1-6	CASSLSGVGGNSPLHF
TRBV7-9	TRBJ2-5	CASSLGGSGKQETQYF
TRBV11-2	TRBJ1-1	CASSLDQRDTEAFF
TRBV3-1	TRBJ2-1	CASSPLAKEQFF
TRBV29-1	TRBJ2-2	CSAGRTLNTGELFF
TRBV20-1	TRBJ2-7	CSAANTAGMDEQYF
TRBV7-6	TRBJ1-5	CASSPGPGLGQPQHF
TRBV29-1	TRBJ1-5	CSVGTQDGQPQHF